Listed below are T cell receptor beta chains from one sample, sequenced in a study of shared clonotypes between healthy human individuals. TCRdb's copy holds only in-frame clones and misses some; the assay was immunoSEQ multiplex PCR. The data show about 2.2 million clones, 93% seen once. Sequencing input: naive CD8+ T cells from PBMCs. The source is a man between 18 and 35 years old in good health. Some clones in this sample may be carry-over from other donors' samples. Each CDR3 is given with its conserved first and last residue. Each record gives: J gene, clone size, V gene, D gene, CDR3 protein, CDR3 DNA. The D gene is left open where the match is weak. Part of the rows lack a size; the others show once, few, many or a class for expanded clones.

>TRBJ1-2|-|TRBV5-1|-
CASSLAQDQPTTLPNYGYTF
TGCGCCAGCAGCTTGGCTCAGGATCAACCCACCACCCTACCGAACTATGGCTACACCTTC
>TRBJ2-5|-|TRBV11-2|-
CASSLAPQEGGETQYF
TGTGCCAGCAGCCTGGCTCCCCAGGAGGGTGGGGAGACCCAGTACTTC
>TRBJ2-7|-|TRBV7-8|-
CASSSVGWAGRIYEQYF
TGTGCCAGCAGCTCAGTGGGGTGGGCGGGGAGGATTTACGAGCAGTACTTC
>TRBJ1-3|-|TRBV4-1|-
CASSQVSAENTIYF
TGCGCCAGCAGCCAAGTTTCGGCTGAAAACACCATATATTTT
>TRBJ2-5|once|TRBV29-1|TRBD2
CSVELTSGEAEQYF
TGCAGCGTTGAGCTAACAAGCGGGGAGGCAGAGCAGTACTTC
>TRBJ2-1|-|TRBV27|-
CASAGRAYNEQFF
TGTGCCAGCGCGGGAAGGGCCTACAATGAGCAGTTCTTC
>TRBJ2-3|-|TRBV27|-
CASSLSSGSTDTQYF
TGTGCCAGCAGTTTATCGAGCGGGAGCACAGATACGCAGTATTTT
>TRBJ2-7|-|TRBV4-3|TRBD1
CASSLDRGQGYEQYF
TGCGCCAGCAGCCTGGACAGGGGGCAAGGGTACGAGCAGTACTTC
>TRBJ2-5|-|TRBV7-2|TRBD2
CASSLLAGVSQETQYF
TGTGCCAGCAGCTTATTAGCGGGAGTTTCGCAAGAGACCCAGTACTTC
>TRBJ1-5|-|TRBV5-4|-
CASSPGQNQPQHF
TGTGCCAGCAGCCCAGGACAGAATCAGCCCCAGCATTTT
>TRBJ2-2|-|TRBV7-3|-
CASSPTWAGTGELFF
TGTGCCAGCAGCCCGACCTGGGCAGGGACCGGGGAGCTGTTTTTT
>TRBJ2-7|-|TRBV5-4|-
CASSHGTGTGEQYF
TGTGCCAGCAGCCACGGGACGGGGACGGGCGAGCAGTACTTC
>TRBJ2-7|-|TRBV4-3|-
CASSQDATRSSYEQYF
TGCGCCAGCAGCCAAGATGCGACAAGGAGCTCCTACGAGCAGTACTTC
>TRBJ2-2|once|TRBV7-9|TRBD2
CASSLSQRGGTGELFF
TGTGCCAGCAGCTTATCCCAGCGGGGTGGCACCGGGGAGCTGTTTTTT
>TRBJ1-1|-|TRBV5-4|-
CASSNPAVLSPGNEAFF
TGTGCCAGCAGCAACCCCGCCGTGTTATCCCCGGGCAATGAAGCTTTCTTT
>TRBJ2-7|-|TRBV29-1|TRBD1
CSVEDRGTGTEYEQYF
TGCAGCGTTGAAGATCGGGGAACCGGGACAGAGTACGAGCAGTACTTC
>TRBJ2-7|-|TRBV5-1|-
CASSLARGREGYEQYF
TGCGCCAGCAGCTTGGCCAGGGGCCGAGAGGGCTACGAGCAGTACTTC
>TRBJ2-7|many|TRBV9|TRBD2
CASSPHGGSSYEQYF
TGTGCCAGCAGCCCCCACGGCGGGAGCTCCTACGAGCAGTACTTC
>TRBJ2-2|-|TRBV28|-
CASSSGELFF
TGTGCCAGCAGTTCGGGGGAGCTGTTTTTT
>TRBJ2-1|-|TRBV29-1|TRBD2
CSVRLAGPLNNEQFF
TGCAGCGTTAGACTAGCGGGCCCCTTAAACAATGAGCAGTTCTTC
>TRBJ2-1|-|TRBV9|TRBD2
CASSSTGLAGPLYYNEQFF
TGTGCCAGCAGCTCGACGGGACTAGCGGGACCTCTATACTACAATGAGCAGTTCTTC
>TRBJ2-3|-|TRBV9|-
CASSPNTDTQYF
TGTGCCAGCAGCCCGAACACAGATACGCAGTATTTT
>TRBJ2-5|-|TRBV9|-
CASSGEGGTRGTQYF
TGTGCCAGCAGCGGCGAGGGGGGGACCAGGGGGACCCAGTACTTC
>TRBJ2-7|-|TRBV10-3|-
CAISEEGGAHYEQYF
TGTGCCATCAGTGAGGAGGGCGGGGCCCATTACGAGCAGTACTTC
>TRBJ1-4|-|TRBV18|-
CASSLNRDGHNEKLFF
TGTGCCAGCTCACTTAACCGGGACGGACATAATGAAAAACTGTTTTTT
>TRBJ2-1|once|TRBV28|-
CATEDGDEQFF
TGTGCCACGGAGGATGGGGATGAGCAGTTCTTC
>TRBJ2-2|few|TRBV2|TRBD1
CASRQGAGELFF
TGTGCCAGCAGGCAGGGGGCCGGGGAGCTGTTTTTT
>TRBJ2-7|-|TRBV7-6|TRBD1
CASRLAPGQVTYEQYF
TGTGCCAGCAGATTGGCACCAGGACAGGTGACCTACGAGCAGTACTTC